Below, 31 T cell receptor beta chains from the same sample are listed, as sequenced in a study of shared clonotypes between healthy human individuals. Data came from immunoSEQ multiplex PCR; TCRdb stores just in-frame clones and leaves some out. This table holds approximately 2.1 million clones, approximately 93% found once. Sequenced sample: naive CD4+ T cells from PBMCs. As to subset: CD45RA+ positively selected. These receptors were obtained from a man between 18 and 35 years old in good health. Some clones in this sample may be carry-over from other donors' samples.

This chain joins TRBV5-1 and TRBJ2-5, with 8 nucleotides matching TRBD2. Losses at the gene ends were 4 bases for V and 3 bases for J; bases not matched to a gene: 8. Germline V gene sequence: CDR1 SGHRS, CDR2 YFSETQ. CDR3 length: 15 residues. The CDR3 DNA follows: TGCGCCAGCAGCCGACTAGCGACATACGAAGAGACCCAGTACTTC. It is translated as CASSRLATYEETQYF.

This clone was seen only once. The chain employs TRBV6-5 and TRBJ2-1; maybe TRBD2 (6 bases). Germline-derived CDR1 and CDR2 are MNHEY and SVGAGI. Trimming removed 6 bases from V and 8 bases from J, with 20 bases in between. The CDR3 runs 15 residues. The CDR3 region has the DNA TGTGCCAGCAGGCCCGGGACTCCGGGGAAGGATGAGCAGTTCTTC. It specifies CASRPGTPGKDEQFF.

The chain recombines TRBV7-2 with TRBJ2-7; 8 bases agree with TRBD1. Germline V gene lookup returns CDR1 SGHTA and CDR2 FQGNSA. The CDR3 length is 16 residues. The V and J ends lost 2 bases and 0 bases, in that order; junction bases with no gene match: 6. The CDR3, as DNA: TGTGCCAGCAGCTTACAGGGGACAGGAGGCTCCTACGAGCAGTACTTC. As protein: CASSLQGTGGSYEQYF.

The chain joins TRBV5-1 to TRBJ2-5; D ambiguous. Trimming pared 4 bases from V and 1 base from J, leaving 11 bases between. CDR1 is SGHRS, CDR2 YFSETQ, per germline. CDR3 size: 14 residues. DNA for the CDR3: TGCGCCAGCAGCCCCCTCCCCACCCAAGAGACCCAGTACTTC. Its protein is CASSPLPTQETQYF.

The V call is TRBV12-5, the J call TRBJ1-2, with D perhaps matching TRBD1 (6 bases). The V gene's germline CDR1 is LGHNT and CDR2 FRNRAP. Trimming took 6 bases from V and 8 from J, leaving 16 bases between them. CDR3 length equals 13 residues. Here the CDR3 DNA reads TGTGCTAGTGGGGGCGGGGGGCGCGAGGGCTACACCTTC. It specifies CASGGGGREGYTF.

This clone was counted once. Other nucleotide sequences in the sample specify the same CDR3. The chain joins TRBV6-5 to TRBJ1-5; maybe TRBD1 (6 bases). The CDR3 loop spans 15 amino acids. V was trimmed by 2 bases and J by 6 bases, leaving 14 bases between them. Germline values: CDR1 MNHEY, CDR2 SVGAGI. Written as DNA, the CDR3 is TGTGCCAGCAGTTACGCCGGGGGGGCGGGTCAGCCCCAGCATTTT. Its translation: CASSYAGGAGQPQHF.

V gene TRBV11-3 combines with J gene TRBJ2-1, with D perhaps matching TRBD2 (6 bases). Germline lookup yields CDR1 SGHNT and CDR2 YENEEA. Trimming removed 5 bases at V and 9 bases at J, with 14 bases between. CDR3 length: 13 residues. The CDR3 DNA sequence: TGTGCCAGCAGCGAGACTAGATACGGTGAGCAGTTCTTC. It encodes CASSETRYGEQFF.

About this clone itself: Other DNA sequences in this sample translate to the same CDR3. The CDR3 protein is CASSLVSGTNEKLFF. DNA of the CDR3: TGCGCCAGCAGCTTGGTTTCGGGGACTAATGAAAAACTGTTTTTT. The chain combines TRBV5-1 with TRBJ1-4, with unresolved D. The V end lost 0 bases, the J end lost 2 bases, and 8 bases lay between the germline ends. The CDR3 has 15 residues. Germline V gene data show CDR1 as SGHRS and CDR2 as YFSETQ.

The J gene is TRBJ1-4, the V gene TRBV15; no definite D call. Trimming removed 3 bases at V and 12 bases at J, with 14 bases between. CDR1 is LNHNV, CDR2 YYDKDF, per germline (reference sequence). This CDR3 comprises 13 residues. The CDR3 region has the DNA TGTGCCACCAGCAGCCGTAGGGCAGGACAACTGTTTTTT. This gives the protein CATSSRRAGQLFF.

V is TRBV28 and J is TRBJ1-5, with D possibly being TRBD1 (6 bases). V was trimmed by 3 bases and J by 0 bases, leaving 15 bases between them. This CDR3 contains 17 residues. Germline V gene data show CDR1 as MDHEN and CDR2 as SYDVKM. The CDR3 reads CASSLKLDSLSNQPQHF. The CDR3 DNA reads TGTGCCAGCAGTTTGAAATTGGACAGCCTTAGCAATCAGCCCCAGCATTTT.

This chain uses TRBV11-3 with TRBJ1-5, with D uncertain. The length of the CDR3 is 14 residues. Germline V lookup: CDR1 SGHNT, CDR2 YENEEA. The germline V and J ends were trimmed by 1 base and 0 bases, with 4 bases remaining between them. CDR3 nucleotide sequence: TGTGCCAGCAGCTTAGGGGTTAGCAATCAGCCCCAGCATTTT. Residues: CASSLGVSNQPQHF.

Note on this clone: Other DNA sequences in this sample translate to the same CDR3. The chain uses TRBV5-1 and TRBJ2-5, with D possibly being TRBD1 (5 bases). The CDR3 has 14 residues. Germline V gene sequence: CDR1 SGHRS, CDR2 YFSETQ. Deletions cut 1 base from V and 5 bases from J, with 12 bases between. DNA for the CDR3: TGCGCCAGCAGCTTGAGTCCAGGGTCGGAGACCCAGTACTTC. Its translation: CASSLSPGSETQYF.

The chain links TRBV19 to TRBJ1-2; D not resolved. Germline loops: CDR1 LNHDA, CDR2 SQIVND (reference sequence). The CDR3 consists of 12 residues. The V gene lost 7 bases and the J gene lost 2 bases, with 8 bases spanning the gap. The CDR3 sequence: CASMGGNYGYTF. CDR3 sequence (DNA): TGTGCCAGTATGGGAGGGAACTATGGCTACACCTTC.

J is TRBJ1-1 and V is TRBV28; 12 nucleotides match TRBD1. The germline gives CDR1 MDHEN, CDR2 SYDVKM. V lost 6 bases, J lost 5 bases, and 10 bases stayed unmatched. The CDR3 totals 16 residues. For the CDR3, the DNA is TGTGCCAGCAGAACCGGGACAGGGGGCAGAGGTACTGAAGCTTTCTTT. This codes for CASRTGTGGRGTEAFF.

This chain joins TRBV11-2 and TRBJ2-5; D unresolved. The DNA end is more similar to TRBJ2-7, so the J call may be wrong. This CDR3 is built from 11 residues. CDR1 and CDR2 from the germline V gene are SGHAT and FQNNGV. The CDR3 protein is CASSPNYEQYF. In nucleotides, the CDR3 is TGTGCCAGCAGCCCCAACTACGAGCAGTACTTC.

This clone was seen only a few times. The chain uses TRBV19 and TRBJ1-5; D is possibly TRBD1 (5 bases). Trimming left V 5 bases short and J 2 bases short, with 10 bases between. This CDR3 spans 14 amino acids. Germline V CDR1 and CDR2: LNHDA, SQIVND (reference sequence). CDR3 nucleotides: TGTGCCAGTAGTCTTCGCAGGGGCAATCAGCCCCAGCATTTT. Translated: CASSLRRGNQPQHF. The entire variable domain, with the rest obtained from reference TRBV19 and TRBJ1-5, is as follows: DGGITQSPKYLFRKEGQNVTLSCEQNLNHDAMYWYRQDPGQGLRLIYYSQIVNDFQKGDIAEGYSVSREKKESFPLTVTSAQKNPTAFYLCASSLRRGNQPQHFGDGTRLSIL.

Here the CDR3 reads CASSQESQAGASDTQYF. CDR3 nucleotide sequence: TGCGCCAGCAGCCAAGAATCCCAAGCGGGAGCTTCTGATACGCAGTATTTT. The chain is built from TRBV4-3 and TRBJ2-3; 8 bases are shared with TRBD2. The CDR3 is 17 residues long. The germline CDR1 and CDR2 sequences are LGHNA and YSLEER. V trimming: 0 bases; J trimming: 6 bases; junction bases outside the gene matches: 11.

The chain links TRBV4-1 to TRBJ1-2; the D gene is possibly TRBD1 (5 bases). The V end lost 1 base, the J end lost 10 bases, and 25 bases lay between the germline ends. The CDR3 sequence is 17 residues long. Germline lookup yields CDR1 MGHRA and CDR2 YSYEKL. CDR3 DNA sequence: TGCGCCAGCAGCCAAGTCGCTTTTCTTAGGGAGATACAGGTCTACACCTTC. This gives the protein CASSQVAFLREIQVYTF.

The rearrangement joins TRBV6-1 to TRBJ2-7; D is tentatively TRBD1 or TRBD2 (5 bases each). This CDR3 spans 16 amino acids. Germline CDR1 and CDR2: MNHNS and SASEGT. V lost 3 bases and J lost 7, with 22 bases in between. The chain's CDR3 is CASSDYGAAGYSEQYF. CDR3 coding DNA: TGTGCCAGCAGTGACTACGGGGCCGCCGGTTACTCTGAGCAGTACTTC.

The rearrangement uses TRBV5-4 and TRBJ1-2; D call uncertain. The CDR3 is 15 residues long. The germline V gene encodes CDR1 SGHNT and CDR2 YYREEE (reference sequence). Between the trimmed V and J ends, which lost 0 bases and 5 bases, there was a span of 14 bases. CDR3 loop: CASSLDRPPLYGYTF. The DNA for the CDR3 is TGTGCCAGCAGCTTGGATCGTCCGCCCCTGTATGGCTACACCTTC.

This clone was detected only once. This chain joins TRBV7-2 and TRBJ1-4; D uncertain. This CDR3 region has 14 residues. Germline CDR1 is SGHTA and CDR2 is FQGNSA. V was pared by 2 bases and J by 6 bases, with 10 bases between. The CDR3 spells CASSLIGWDEKLFF. The CDR3, as DNA: TGTGCCAGCAGCTTAATAGGGTGGGATGAAAAACTGTTTTTT. Variable domain in full (rest from reference TRBV7-2 and TRBJ1-4): GAGVSQSPSNKVTEKGKDVELRCDPISGHTALYWYRQSLGQGLEFLIYFQGNSAPDKSGLPSDRFSAERTGGSVSTLTIQRTQQEDSAVYLCASSLIGWDEKLFFGSGTQLSVL.

This clone was seen once. V is TRBV7-4 and J is TRBJ2-4, with D possibly being TRBD2 (5 bases). This CDR3 is built from 16 residues. Trimming took off 6 bases at V and 1 base at J, with 16 bases between the two ends. From germline, CDR1 is SGHVT and CDR2 SQSDAQ. In nucleotides, the CDR3 is TGTGCCAGCAGTAATCCCGGGTGGGAGGCCAAAAACATTCAGTACTTC. This translates into CASSNPGWEAKNIQYF.

The rearrangement joins TRBV7-3 to TRBJ1-1; D not certain. The CDR3 contains 13 residues. V gave up 1 base and J gave up 7 bases, with 10 bases separating them. Germline CDR1 and CDR2: SGHTA and FQGTGA. The CDR3 coding sequence is TGTGCCAGCAGCTTAAGGGTTACGGATGAAGCTTTCTTT. Protein product: CASSLRVTDEAFF. Looking up the rest from reference TRBV7-3 and TRBJ1-1 gives the full variable domain: GAGVSQTPSNKVTEKGKYVELRCDPISGHTALYWYRQSLGQGPEFLIYFQGTGAADDSGLPNDRFFAVRPEGSVSTLKIQRTERGDSAVYLCASSLRVTDEAFFGQGTRLTVV.

The rearrangement joins TRBV5-1 to TRBJ2-5; D possibly corresponds to TRBD1 (6 bases). This CDR3 region has 15 residues. Trimming shortened V by 0 bases and J by 5 bases, and 14 bases separated the two germline ends. Germline loops: CDR1 SGHRS, CDR2 YFSETQ. The CDR3 loop is CASSLDPQGPETQYF. The DNA for the CDR3 is TGCGCCAGCAGCTTGGACCCACAGGGTCCGGAGACCCAGTACTTC.

This chain uses TRBV5-6 with TRBJ2-7; 7 nucleotides agree with TRBD2. Germline V CDR1 and CDR2: SGHDT, YYEEEE. CDR3 size: 15 residues. V shed 4 bases, J shed 3 bases, and the junction held 10 bases outside the gene matches. CDR3 region: CASSPILGGSYEQYF. The DNA of the CDR3 is TGTGCCAGCAGCCCCATTCTTGGCGGGAGCTACGAGCAGTACTTC.

The rearrangement joins TRBV27 to TRBJ2-3; TRBD2 matches at 9 bases. Germline lookup yields CDR1 MNHEY and CDR2 SMNVEV (reference sequence). There are 18 residues in the CDR3. The V segment lost 5 bases and the J segment 6 bases; nucleotides outside the gene matches: 18. This CDR3 reads CASSLSWTSALGGDTQYF. The CDR3 coding sequence is TGTGCCAGCAGTCTCTCCTGGACTAGCGCACTTGGCGGGGATACGCAGTATTTT.

The chain carries TRBV28 and TRBJ1-5, with TRBD1 identical over 8 bases. Trimming removed 3 bases from V and 3 bases from J; junction bases left unmatched: 4. The CDR3 runs 15 residues. Germline V gene lookup returns CDR1 MDHEN and CDR2 SYDVKM. The DNA for the CDR3 is TGTGCCAGCAGTTTTCCAGGGGGCCCCAATCAGCCCCAGCATTTT. Its protein product is CASSFPGGPNQPQHF.

The CDR3 region is CASSLSGTGRYGYTF. CDR3 DNA: TGTGCCAGCAGCCTAAGTGGGACAGGGCGCTATGGCTACACCTTC. The genes are TRBV7-2 and TRBJ1-2; 9 bases map to TRBD1. The V gene end was trimmed by 5 bases and the J gene end by 4 bases; junction bases not matched to a gene: 8. The CDR3 has 15 amino acids. Germline V gene data show CDR1 as SGHTA and CDR2 as FQGNSA.

V usage is TRBV2 and J usage is TRBJ1-2; D gene ambiguous. V was pared by 1 base and J by 8 bases, with 11 bases between. Germline V gene lookup returns CDR1 SNHLY and CDR2 FYNNEI. CDR3 size: 13 residues. This CDR3 reads CASSEGLRKGYTF. In DNA, the CDR3 is TGTGCCAGCAGTGAAGGACTCAGGAAGGGCTACACCTTC.

The chain links TRBV19 to TRBJ2-1, with a weak D call TRBD1 (6 bases). Germline values: CDR1 LNHDA, CDR2 SQIVND (reference sequence). V shed 10 bases and J shed 3 bases, with 16 bases lying between them. The CDR3 has 14 amino acids. The CDR3 here is CATQNQGIYNEQFF. DNA of the CDR3: TGTGCCACTCAAAACCAGGGGATCTACAATGAGCAGTTCTTC. Using reference TRBV19 and TRBJ2-1 for the parts outside the CDR3, the full variable domain is DGGITQSPKYLFRKEGQNVTLSCEQNLNHDAMYWYRQDPGQGLRLIYYSQIVNDFQKGDIAEGYSVSREKKESFPLTVTSAQKNPTAFYLCATQNQGIYNEQFFGPGTRLTVL.

This chain connects TRBV7-3 to TRBJ2-7; 9 bases align to TRBD2. CDR1 and CDR2 from the germline V gene are SGHTA and FQGTGA. The CDR3 runs to 14 residues. J lost 4 bases, V lost 5 bases, and 6 bases had no gene match. This chain's CDR3 is CASSQLAGPYEQYF. The CDR3 DNA reads TGTGCCAGCAGCCAGCTAGCGGGACCTTACGAGCAGTACTTC.